One T cell receptor beta chain is described in this entry. This entry is derived from a study of blood T cell repertoires in COVID-19. Authors' data handling: Estimation of nucleated cell counts was performed using reference gene primer amplification. The protocol was immunoSEQ multiplex PCR, while the TCRdb copy is restricted to in-frame clones and leaves out a portion. V and J calls and clone size follow that table, whereas D and trimming were derived from the DNA. The table shows 150,000 or so clones, with about 88% occurring only once. The specimen was peripheral blood. The TCR comes from a woman aged 80 or older with acute or convalescent COVID-19.

CDR3 nucleotides: TGTGCCAGCATGCGGCGGGAGCCGAACACTGAAGCTTTCTTT. Translation: CASMRREPNTEAFF. This sequence joins TRBV6-5 and TRBJ1-1; D unclear. Germline CDR1 MNHEY, CDR2 SVGAGI. The CDR3 extends over 14 amino acids. V lost 7 bases and J 1 base, leaving 13 bases between the germline ends.